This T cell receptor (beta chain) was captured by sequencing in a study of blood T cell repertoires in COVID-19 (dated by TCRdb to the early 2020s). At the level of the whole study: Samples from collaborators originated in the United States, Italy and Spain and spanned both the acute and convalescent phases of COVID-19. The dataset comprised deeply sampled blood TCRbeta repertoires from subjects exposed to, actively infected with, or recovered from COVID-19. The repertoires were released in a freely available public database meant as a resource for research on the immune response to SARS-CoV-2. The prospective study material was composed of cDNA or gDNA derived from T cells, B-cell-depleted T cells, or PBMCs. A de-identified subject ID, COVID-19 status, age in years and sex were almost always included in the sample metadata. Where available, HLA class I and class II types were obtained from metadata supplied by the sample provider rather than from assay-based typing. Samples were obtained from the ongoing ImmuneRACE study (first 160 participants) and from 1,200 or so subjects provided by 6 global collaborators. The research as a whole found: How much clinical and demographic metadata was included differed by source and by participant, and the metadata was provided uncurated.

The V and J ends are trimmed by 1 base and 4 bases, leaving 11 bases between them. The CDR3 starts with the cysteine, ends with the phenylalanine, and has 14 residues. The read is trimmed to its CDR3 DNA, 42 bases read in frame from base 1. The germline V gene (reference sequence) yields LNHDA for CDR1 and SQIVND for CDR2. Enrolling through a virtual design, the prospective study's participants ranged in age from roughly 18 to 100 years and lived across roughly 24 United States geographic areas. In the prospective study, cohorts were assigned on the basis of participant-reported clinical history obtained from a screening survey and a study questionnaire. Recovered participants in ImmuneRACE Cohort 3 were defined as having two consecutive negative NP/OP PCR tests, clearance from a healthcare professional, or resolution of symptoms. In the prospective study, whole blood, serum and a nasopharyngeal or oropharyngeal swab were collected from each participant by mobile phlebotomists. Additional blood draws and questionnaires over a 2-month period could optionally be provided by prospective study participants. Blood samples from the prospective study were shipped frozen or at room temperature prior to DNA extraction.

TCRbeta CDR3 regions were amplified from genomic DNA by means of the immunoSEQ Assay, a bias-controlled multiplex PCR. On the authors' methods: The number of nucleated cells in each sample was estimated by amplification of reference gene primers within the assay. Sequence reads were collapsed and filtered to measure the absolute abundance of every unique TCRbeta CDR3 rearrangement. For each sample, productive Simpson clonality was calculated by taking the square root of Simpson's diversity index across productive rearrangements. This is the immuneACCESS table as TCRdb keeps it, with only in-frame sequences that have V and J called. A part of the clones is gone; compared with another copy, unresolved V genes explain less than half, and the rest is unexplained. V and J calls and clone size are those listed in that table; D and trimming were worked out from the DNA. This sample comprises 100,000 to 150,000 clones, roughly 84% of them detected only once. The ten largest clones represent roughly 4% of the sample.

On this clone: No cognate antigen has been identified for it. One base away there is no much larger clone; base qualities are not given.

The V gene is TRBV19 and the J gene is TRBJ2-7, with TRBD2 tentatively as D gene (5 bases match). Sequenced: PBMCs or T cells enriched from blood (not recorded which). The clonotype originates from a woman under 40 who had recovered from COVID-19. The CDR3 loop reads CASSIGGFDYEQYF. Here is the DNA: TGTGCCAGTAGTATAGGAGGGTTCGATTACGAGCAGTACTTC. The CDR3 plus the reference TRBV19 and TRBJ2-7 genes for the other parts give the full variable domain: DGGITQSPKYLFRKEGQNVTLSCEQNLNHDAMYWYRQDPGQGLRLIYYSQIVNDFQKGDIAEGYSVSREKKESFPLTVTSAQKNPTAFYLCASSIGGFDYEQYFGPGTRLTVT.